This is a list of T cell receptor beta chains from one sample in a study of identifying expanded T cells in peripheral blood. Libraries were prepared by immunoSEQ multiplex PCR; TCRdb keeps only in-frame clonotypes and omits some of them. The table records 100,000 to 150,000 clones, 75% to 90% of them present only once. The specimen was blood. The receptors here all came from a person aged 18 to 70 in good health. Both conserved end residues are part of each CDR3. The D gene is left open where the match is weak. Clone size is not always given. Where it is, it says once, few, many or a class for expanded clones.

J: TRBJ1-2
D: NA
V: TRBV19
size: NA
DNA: TGTGCCAGTAGCTTCGGGCCTGGCTATGGCTACACCTTC
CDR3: CASSFGPGYGYTF

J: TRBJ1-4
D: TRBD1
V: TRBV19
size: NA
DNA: TGTGCCAGTAGTACGGGTCAAGGGGGCCTGGCTGAAAAACTGTTTTTT
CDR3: CASSTGQGGLAEKLFF

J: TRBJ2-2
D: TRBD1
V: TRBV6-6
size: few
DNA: TGTGCCAGCACCCGACGACAGGGGTTAACCGGGGAGCTGTTTTTT
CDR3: CASTRRQGLTGELFF

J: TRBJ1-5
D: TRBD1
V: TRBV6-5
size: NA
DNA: TGTGCCAGCAGCCCCCGGGACAGTAGCAATCAGCCCCAGCATTTT
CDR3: CASSPRDSSNQPQHF

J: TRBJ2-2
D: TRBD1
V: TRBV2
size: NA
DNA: TGTGCCAGTACCGCACAGGGGTCTTACACCGGGGAGCTGTTTTTT
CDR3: CASTAQGSYTGELFF

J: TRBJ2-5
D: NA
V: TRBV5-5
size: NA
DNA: TGTGCCAGCAGCTTGGGGGATCTCTCAACTTGGGAGACCCAGTACTTC
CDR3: CASSLGDLSTWETQYF

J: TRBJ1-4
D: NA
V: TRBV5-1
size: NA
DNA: TGCGCCAGCAGCTTGGGACTGGGTAATGAAAAACTGTTTTTT
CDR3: CASSLGLGNEKLFF

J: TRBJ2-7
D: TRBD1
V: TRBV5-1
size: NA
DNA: TGCGCCAGCAGCTTGGGGGACAGGGCCACATTTATTTCCTACGAGCAGTACTTC
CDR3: CASSLGDRATFISYEQYF

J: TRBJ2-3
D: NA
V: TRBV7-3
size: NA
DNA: TGTGCCAGCAACACCGGACTTACCACAGATACGCAGTATTTT
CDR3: CASNTGLTTDTQYF

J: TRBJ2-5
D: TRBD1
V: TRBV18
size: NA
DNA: TGTGCCAGCTCACCGGGGGACAGGGTAGGAGAGACCCAGTACTTC
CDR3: CASSPGDRVGETQYF

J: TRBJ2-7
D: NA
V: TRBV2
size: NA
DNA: TGTGCCAGCAGGAATAACGGGGGCTCCTACGAGCAGTACTTC
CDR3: CASRNNGGSYEQYF